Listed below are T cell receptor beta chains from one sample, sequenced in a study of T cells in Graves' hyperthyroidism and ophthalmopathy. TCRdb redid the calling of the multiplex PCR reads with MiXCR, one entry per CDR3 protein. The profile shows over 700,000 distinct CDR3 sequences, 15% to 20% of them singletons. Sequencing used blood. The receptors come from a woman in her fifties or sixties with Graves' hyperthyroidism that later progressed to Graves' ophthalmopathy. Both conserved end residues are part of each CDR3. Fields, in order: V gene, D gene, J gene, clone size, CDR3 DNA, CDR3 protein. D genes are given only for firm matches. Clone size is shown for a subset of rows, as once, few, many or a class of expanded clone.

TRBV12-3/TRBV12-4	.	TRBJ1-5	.	TGTGCCAGCAGTTTATCCGGTTTTGGAGGCAATCAGCCCCAGCATTTT	CASSLSGFGGNQPQHF
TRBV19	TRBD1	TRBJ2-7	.	TGTGCCAGTAGTATGGCGGGACAGGGGTACGAGCAGTACTTC	CASSMAGQGYEQYF
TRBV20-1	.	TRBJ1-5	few	TGCAGTGCTAGAGATATAGGGAGGGCTTATAGCAATCAGCCCCAGCATTTT	CSARDIGRAYSNQPQHF
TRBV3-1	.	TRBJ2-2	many	TGTGCCAGCAGCCAAGTTAGACGGGATTGGAGTCCGGGGACCGGGGAGCTGTTTTTT	CASSQVRRDWSPGTGELFF
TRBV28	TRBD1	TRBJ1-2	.	TGTGCCAGCAGTCCGACAGGGCGCCTTGGCTACACCTTC	CASSPTGRLGYTF
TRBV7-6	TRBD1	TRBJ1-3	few	TGTGCCAGCAGCTCCTGGACAGGGGCCGTCTCTGGAAACACCATATATTTT	CASSSWTGAVSGNTIYF
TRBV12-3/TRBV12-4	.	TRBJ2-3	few	TGTGCCAGCAGTTTAAGTCTAGCGAATACGCAGTATTTT	CASSLSLANTQYF
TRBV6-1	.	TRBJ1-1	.	TGTGCCAGCAGGGAGGTGTTGGACACTGAAGCTTTCTTT	CASREVLDTEAFF
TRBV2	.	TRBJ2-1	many	TGTGCCAGTGCGGACTATCTCTACAATGAGCAGTTCTTC	CASADYLYNEQFF
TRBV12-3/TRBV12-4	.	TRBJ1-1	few	TGTGCCAGCAGTTTAGGGGTGATCATGAACACTGAAGCTTTCTTT	CASSLGVIMNTEAFF
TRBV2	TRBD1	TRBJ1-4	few	TGTGCCAGCTCGTTAACAGGGGTTCGGGAAAAACTGTTTTTT	CASSLTGVREKLFF
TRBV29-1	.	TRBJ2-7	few	TGCAGCGTTGGTCTGCAGGGTGGAACCTACGAGCAGTACTTC	CSVGLQGGTYEQYF
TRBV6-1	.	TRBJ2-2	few	TGTGCCAGCAGTGAATGGAGAGCGAACACCGGGGAGCTGTTTTTT	CASSEWRANTGELFF